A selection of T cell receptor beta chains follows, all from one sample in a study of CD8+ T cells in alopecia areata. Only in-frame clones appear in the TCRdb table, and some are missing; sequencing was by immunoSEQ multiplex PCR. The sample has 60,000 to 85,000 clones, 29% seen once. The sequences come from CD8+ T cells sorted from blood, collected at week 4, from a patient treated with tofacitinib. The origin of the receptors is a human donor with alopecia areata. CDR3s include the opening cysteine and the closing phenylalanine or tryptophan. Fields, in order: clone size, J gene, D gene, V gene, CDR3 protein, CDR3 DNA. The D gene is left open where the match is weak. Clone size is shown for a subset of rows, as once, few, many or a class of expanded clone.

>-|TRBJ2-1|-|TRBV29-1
CSVARTDNEQFF
TGCAGCGTAGCTCGGACCGACAATGAGCAGTTCTTC
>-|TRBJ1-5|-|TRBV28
CATASRGNQPQHF
TGTGCCACAGCAAGTCGGGGCAATCAGCCCCAGCATTTT
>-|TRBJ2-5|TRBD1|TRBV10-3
CAISESRGPETQYF
TGTGCCATCAGTGAGTCCAGGGGGCCAGAGACCCAGTACTTC
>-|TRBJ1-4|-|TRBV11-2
CASSFSRAAVEKLFF
TGTGCCAGCAGCTTTTCTAGGGCTGCAGTCGAAAAACTGTTTTTT
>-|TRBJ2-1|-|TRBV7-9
CASSLGRVEQFF
TGTGCCAGCAGCTTAGGCCGCGTGGAGCAGTTCTTC
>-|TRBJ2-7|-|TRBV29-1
CSVASGLFGEQYF
TGCAGCGTTGCCTCGGGGCTTTTCGGCGAGCAGTACTTC
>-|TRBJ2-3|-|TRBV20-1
CSARNPDTQYF
TGCAGTGCTAGGAATCCAGATACGCAGTATTTT
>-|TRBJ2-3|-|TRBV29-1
CSARDRSTDTQYF
TGCAGCGCCCGAGACAGGAGCACAGATACGCAGTATTTT
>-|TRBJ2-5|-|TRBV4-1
CASSTPTEKETQYF
TGCGCCAGCAGCACCCCGACGGAGAAAGAGACCCAGTACTTC
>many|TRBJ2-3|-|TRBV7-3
CASSQDSSGTQYF
TGCGCCAGCAGCCAAGATAGTTCGGGAACGCAGTATTTT
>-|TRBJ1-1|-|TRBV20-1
CSARRDTEAFF
TGCAGTGCTCGTCGGGACACTGAAGCTTTCTTT
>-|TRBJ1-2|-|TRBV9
CASSEALITGFIGYTF
TGTGCCAGCAGCGAGGCCCTCATAACAGGGTTTATCGGCTACACCTTC